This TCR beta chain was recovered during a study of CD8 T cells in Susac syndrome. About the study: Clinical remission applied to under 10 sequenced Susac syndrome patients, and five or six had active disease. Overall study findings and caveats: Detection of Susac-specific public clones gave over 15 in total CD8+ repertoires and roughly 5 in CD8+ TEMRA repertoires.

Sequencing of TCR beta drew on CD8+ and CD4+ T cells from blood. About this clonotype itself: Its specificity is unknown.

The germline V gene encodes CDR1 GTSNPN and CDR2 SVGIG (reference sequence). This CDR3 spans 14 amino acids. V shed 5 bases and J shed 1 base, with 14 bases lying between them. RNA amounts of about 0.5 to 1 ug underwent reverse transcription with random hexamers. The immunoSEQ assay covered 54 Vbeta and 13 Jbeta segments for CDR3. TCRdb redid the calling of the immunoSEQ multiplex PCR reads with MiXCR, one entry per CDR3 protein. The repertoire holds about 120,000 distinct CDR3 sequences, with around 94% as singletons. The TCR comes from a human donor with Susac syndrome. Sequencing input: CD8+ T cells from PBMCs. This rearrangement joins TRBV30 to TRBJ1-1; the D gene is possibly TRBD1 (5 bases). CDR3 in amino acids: CAWERGVGNTEAFF. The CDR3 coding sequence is TGTGCCTGGGAAAGAGGGGTTGGGAACACTGAAGCTTTCTTT. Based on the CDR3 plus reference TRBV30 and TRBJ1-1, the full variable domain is SQTIHQWPATLVQPVGSPLSLECTVEGTSNPNLYWYRQAAGRGLQLLFYSVGIGQISSEVPQNLSASRPQDRQFILSSKKLLLSDSGFYLCAWERGVGNTEAFFGQGTRLTVV.